This T cell receptor beta chain was found in a study of cytomegalovirus exposure and HLA in healthy donors (TCRdb year 2017). About the study as a whole: An earlier analysis of 587 of the donors reported about 300 Gb of sequence data and roughly 120 million unique TCR beta sequences obtained from around 170 million T cells. An early release that covered around 590 HLA-typed donors contained about 290 gigabases of sequencing data and 80 million or so unique TCR sequences. The genetic ancestry cluster associated with self-reported Caucasian donors included around four fifths of the roughly 400 genotyped donors. The study was designed to test whether signatures of past pathogen exposure could be identified by cataloging public T cell receptors. The study used immunosequencing to profile the T cell repertoires of about 670 subjects and linked those repertoires to cytomegalovirus serostatus. In addition to the first cohort of approximately 650 subjects, a separate validation cohort of some 120 different subjects was used. High-throughput TCR immunosequencing, statistical association of individual TCRs with disease status, and machine learning were combined to predict cytomegalovirus infection status. To study patterns of TCR occurrence, a later analysis re-analyzed previously published TCR beta repertoires from 700 or so donors and added high-resolution HLA genotyping. Rather than using new phenotypic data, the later analysis identified candidate immune exposures from TCR beta sequences and from how often those sequences occurred across donors. An earlier analysis of several hundred of the donors used high-throughput TCR beta sequencing to judge whether each TCR beta V gene segment behaved as functional or pseudogenic. Alongside the repertoire data, information on donor age, sex, ethnicity and CMV serostatus was compiled. A later genetic analysis took genome-wide SNP genotypes for about 60% of the roughly 670 donors and used that subset as a discovery cohort. Every discovery cohort repertoire had been produced on one sequencing platform. HLA typing covered class I and class II loci at four-digit resolution. Typing coverage varied by locus: about 620-630 donors for A, B, C, DRB1 and DQB1; some 520 for DQA1; approximately 610 for DPA1; about 450 for DPB1. Roughly five DR-DQ haplotypes were treated as single units for association and clustering because of strong linkage in the cohort. Among about 410 genotyped donors of the cohort, an average of around 250,000 unique TCR beta nucleotide sequences was sequenced per donor, of which 15% to 20% were non-productive. General conclusions and limits of the study: In a later analysis, several top co-occurrence clusters were reported to appear linked to parvovirus B19, influenza, CMV and Epstein-Barr virus. Compared with the approximately 670-donor mean, donors in an Asian-associated ancestry cluster had fewer N-insertions in productive TCRs, according to a later genetic analysis. The presence/absence analyses assumed that sequencing depth was roughly uniform across donors, and that assumption may not be true. The classifier was reported to diagnose cytomegalovirus status with high specificity and sensitivity in both the original cohort and the validation cohort. Because counts were too low, seventeen rarely observed V segments, including chromosome 9 orphons, were excluded from the earlier analysis of several hundred of the donors. This cohort had only TCR beta chains sequenced, and the lack of alpha or paired-chain data limited which features could be detected. Because some donors lacked HLA typing at each locus, the association tests relied only on the typed subset. In an earlier analysis of about 600 of the donors, most TCR beta V segments appeared in productive rearrangements about 90% or about 30% of the time, broadly matching IMGT annotations. The study listed 150 to 200 TCR beta chains as associated with cytomegalovirus. Three of the identified cytomegalovirus-associated TCR beta chains were confirmed in vitro to be specific for cytomegalovirus antigens. Immune exposure information for the cohort was limited to CMV serostatus. The authors suggested that the approach could potentially be extended to other disease states and immunological phenotypes. A further reported finding was that TCR beta sequences accurately predicted the HLA-A and HLA-B alleles for most subjects in the first cohort. Most TCR sequences were observed very rarely across donors, whereas some public TCRs were present in many individuals. In a later genetic analysis, a missense DCLRE1C variant was associated with V-gene and J-gene trimming of TCR beta chains, and the association was replicated in an independent cohort. A later analysis found that most CMV-associated TCR beta chains appeared HLA-restricted, with HLA associations seemingly driven largely by CMV exposure. In a later analysis, TCR association rates were found to vary across HLA loci, with the most associated TCRs seen for DRB1 alleles and the fewest for HLA-C alleles. Compared with equally common non-associated chains, HLA-associated TCR beta chains in a later analysis were more clonally expanded and had lower generation probabilities. The 87-base-pair reads could not distinguish some IMGT-functional V segments, including TRBV6-2 and TRBV6-3, so those segments were excluded. When HLA alleles, especially DR and DQ, strongly co-occurred, TCR associations were difficult to assign to individual alleles. A cluster of highly shared sequence variants was judged likely to be a technical artifact of the sequencing pipeline. In a later analysis, around 15,000 TCR beta sequences were associated with specific HLA alleles at a false discovery rate of 0.05. Correlated functional status among segregating V segments might reflect linkage disequilibrium, but an unknown experimental factor could not be ruled out.

As regards this clone: The antigen this receptor binds is unknown. No base-level quality is on record; no much larger clone is a single base apart.

Library preparation used the immunoSEQ multiplex PCR assay. For the multiplex PCR, a mixture combining 60 forward primers for TCR Vbeta segments and 13 reverse primers for TCR Jbeta segments was used. The CDR3 region of rearranged TCR beta genes was amplified from genomic DNA by a multiplex PCR assay. The Illumina HiSeq System was used to sequence the amplified TCR beta libraries as 87-base-pair reads. From the authors' description of their analysis: Across the 600 to 700 repertoires, a later analysis counted 75 million to 90 million unique TCR beta chains, around 10 million of which were shared by at least two donors. To remove PCR and sequencing errors, raw reads were error-corrected and collapsed into unique sequences using a nearest-neighbor algorithm that merged closely related sequences. CDR3 sequences were aligned to IMGT reference sequences to assign V, D and J gene segments. Each retained sequence needed at least a six-nucleotide match to both a V gene segment and a J gene segment. Rearrangements were called productive when the CDR3 lacked stop codons and stayed in frame with V and J; all others were non-productive. Following IMGT convention, CDR3 was defined as the stretch from the second conserved V-encoded cysteine up to the conserved J-encoded phenylalanine. In an earlier analysis of some 550 of the donors, sequences lacking an unambiguous match to a single V gene segment were excluded. An earlier analysis of fewer than 750 of the donors called V segments functional above 56.7% productive rearrangements and segregating when the between-donor standard deviation exceeded 5%. A statistical classification framework was built for diagnosing cytomegalovirus status from the catalog of TCR beta chain sequences. In a later analysis, V and J genes were assigned by comparing TCR nucleotide sequences against IMGT/GENE-DB human TR gene sequences. Using the TCRdist pipeline, a later analysis assigned CDR3 sequences along with most-parsimonious VDJ recombination scenarios. A later analysis defined each TCR beta chain by its CDR3 amino acid sequence plus V-gene family, and excluded reads lacking a unique V-gene family. A later analysis removed several hundred highly shared, low-generation-probability nucleotide sequences to deal with suspected cross-contamination and a sequencing artifact. In a later analysis, a clonal expansion index was calculated for each public chain from normalized within-repertoire ranks of inferred template counts. In a later analysis, generation probabilities were computed using a VDJ recombination model fitted to out-of-frame rearrangements, and the results were checked against IGoR. A later analysis scored TCR-TCR, TCR-HLA and TCR-CMV co-occurrence with hypergeometric tests, applying a repertoire-size bias correction to TCR pairs. False discovery rates were estimated in a later analysis by permuting HLA or CMV assignments 20 times. A later analysis grouped co-occurring TCRs with DBSCAN, adding TCRdist sequence similarity when clustering within HLA-allele-positive subsets. Repertoires with fewer than 30,000 or more than 120,000 public chains were left out of co-occurrence clustering, as were about five repertoires with anomalous nucleotide sharing. Imported from immuneACCESS, the table was reduced by TCRdb to in-frame sequences with V and J called. These copies leave out some clones; in studies compared against another copy, an unresolved V gene accounts for under half, and the cause of the remainder is not known. Clone size and the V and J calls come from that table; the DNA yielded D and trimming. The sample table holds 200,000 to 250,000 clones, of which approximately 84% were seen once. 0.58% of the sample belongs to the ten largest clones.

In the germline V gene, CDR1 corresponds to LGHNA and CDR2 to YSLEER. A distance of 24 bases separates the germline ends of V and J, which lose 4 bases and 8 bases respectively. From cysteine to phenylalanine, the CDR3 is 17 amino acids long. The retained sequence is limited to the CDR3, 51 bases, with the frame set at the first base. In total, roughly 670 healthy bone marrow donors made up the cohort. Cohort members were all nominally healthy when sampled, although unrecorded immune exposures were likely present. The donor was CMV seronegative and belonged to the group of more than 300 seronegative cohort members. Each donor provided a peripheral blood sample, and peripheral blood mononuclear cells were used for TCR beta sequencing. Genomic DNA was extracted from the blood cell samples with the Qiagen DNeasy Blood Extraction Kit.

Sequences were obtained from PBMCs. The receptor was derived from a woman between 35 and 50 years old in good health and CMV-seronegative. The V and J genes are TRBV4-3 and TRBJ1-3; TRBD1 is possibly the D segment (5 matching bases). DNA sequence: TGCGCCAGCAGCCCCCGGCCGGGACTCCGCGAAGAAGACACCATATATTTT. It specifies CASSPRPGLREEDTIYF.